The 12 T cell receptor beta chains in this list originate from one sample, sequenced in a study of T cell responses to AZD1222 COVID-19 vaccine. Sequencing was performed with immunoSEQ multiplex PCR; in TCRdb, only in-frame clones are kept and a portion is missing. The sample lists tens of thousands of clones; 80% to 90% were seen once. The sample was peripheral blood, taken 28 days after the second AZD1222 dose. Every receptor here comes from an adult who received the AZD1222 COVID-19 vaccine.

The chain couples TRBV4-1 to TRBJ2-3; weak D call: TRBD2 (6 bases). The V end lost 2 bases, the J end lost 0 bases, and 12 bases lay between the germline ends. CDR3 length: 16 residues. Germline V gene data show CDR1 as MGHRA and CDR2 as YSYEKL. The CDR3 DNA follows: TGCGCCAGCAGCCAACGCCCTAGCGAGAGCACAGATACGCAGTATTTT. Residues: CASSQRPSESTDTQYF.

On this clone itself: The junction departs from the called germline gene at one end, perhaps through a read error. The chain joins TRBV5-1 to TRBJ1-1, with TRBD1 identical over 9 bases. The CDR3 contains 13 residues. Germline CDR1 reads SGHRS; CDR2 reads YFSETQ. CDR3 in amino acids: CASSLVGQGGEVF. The CDR3 region has the DNA TGCGCCAGCAGCTTGGTGGGACAGGGAGGAGAGGTCTTT. The full variable domain, in which reference TRBV5-1 and TRBJ1-1 provide the parts outside the CDR3, is KAGVTQTPRYLIKTRGQQVTLSCSPISGHRSVSWYQQTPGQGLQFLFEYFSETQRNKGNFPGRFSGRQFSNSRSEMNVSTLELGDSALYLCASSLVGQGGEVFGQGTRLTVV.

This clone was counted once. This chain uses TRBV12-5 with TRBJ2-7; 8 nucleotides match TRBD1. CDR1 and CDR2 from the germline V gene are LGHNT and FRNRAP. Trimming removed 4 bases from V and 6 bases from J; junction bases left unmatched: 11. The CDR3 is 15 amino acids. CDR3 protein: CASGSGRTGIREQYF. The DNA of the CDR3 is TGTGCTAGTGGTTCTGGTAGGACAGGGATTCGCGAGCAGTACTTC.

CDR3: CASSQGEGRPQHF. DNA of the CDR3: TGCGCCAGCAGTCAGGGAGAGGGACGGCCCCAGCATTTT. V usage is TRBV5-1 and J usage is TRBJ1-5; D is possibly TRBD1 (5 bases). V was trimmed by 5 bases and J by 9 bases, leaving 15 bases between them. The CDR3 is 13 residues long. The germline V gene encodes CDR1 SGHRS and CDR2 YFSETQ.

This chain links TRBV4-1 with TRBJ2-5, with 12 bases matching TRBD2. The junction had 5 bases not matched to a gene; V was cut back by 3 bases and J by 3 bases. Germline values: CDR1 MGHRA, CDR2 YSYEKL. CDR3 length: 16 residues. The CDR3 DNA reads TGCGCCAGCAGCCAGACTAGGACTAGCGGGAAAGAGACCCAGTACTTC. This translates into CASSQTRTSGKETQYF.

This clone was recorded only once. Other DNA sequences of this sample code for an identical CDR3. The chain carries TRBV5-1 and TRBJ2-3; D might be TRBD2 (6 bases). This CDR3 spans 13 amino acids. The germline gives CDR1 SGHRS, CDR2 YFSETQ. Trimming removed 5 bases at V and 3 bases at J, with 10 bases between. This CDR3 reads CASSSGSTDTQYF. DNA for the CDR3: TGCGCCAGCAGTAGCGGAAGTACAGATACGCAGTATTTT.

The table lists this clone with a few counts. CDR3 sequence (DNA): TGTGCCAGCAGCGCCATAGACGAGCAGTACTTC. As protein: CASSAIDEQYF. The chain employs TRBV6-2 or TRBV6-3 and TRBJ2-7, with D unclear. The CDR3 contains 11 residues. Germline V lookup: CDR1 MNHEY, CDR2 SVGEGT. Deletions cut 6 bases from V and 5 bases from J, with 8 bases between.

The genes are TRBV11-3 and TRBJ2-1, with 8 bases that match TRBD2. The germline V gene encodes CDR1 SGHNT and CDR2 YENEEA. V lost 0 bases to trimming and J lost 5 bases; unmatched junction nucleotides: 6. This CDR3 has 16 residues. CDR3 DNA sequence: TGTGCCAGCAGCTTAGACGCCGGGAGGGCCGACAATGAGCAGTTCTTC. Residues: CASSLDAGRADNEQFF.

The rearrangement uses TRBV5-1 and TRBJ1-4; TRBD1 matches at 7 bases. The V gene's germline CDR1 is SGHRS and CDR2 YFSETQ. There are 14 residues in the CDR3. Losses at the gene ends were 4 bases for V and 8 bases for J; bases not matched to a gene: 8. The CDR3 nucleotides are TGCGCCAGCAGCCCTGGACAGGTGCAGGAAAAACTGTTTTTT. Encoded protein: CASSPGQVQEKLFF.

The chain joins TRBV19 to TRBJ1-5; 8 bases align to TRBD1. CDR3 length: 14 residues. Germline CDR1 is LNHDA and CDR2 is SQIVND (reference sequence). V shed 5 bases and J 7 bases; nucleotides not matched to a gene: 7. The CDR3 sequence is CASSDLTGDQPQHF. Written as DNA, the CDR3 is TGTGCCAGTAGTGACCTGACAGGGGACCAGCCCCAGCATTTT.

V and J are TRBV6-4 and TRBJ2-2, with 7 nucleotides matching TRBD1. Germline CDR1 is MRHNA and CDR2 is SNTAGT. After removal of 5 bases from V and 6 bases from J, the junction contained 9 bases not matched to a gene. This CDR3 region has 15 residues. CDR3 sequence (DNA): TGTGCCAGCAGTCCAAACGACAGGGTGGCCGGGGAGCTGTTTTTT. Translated, it gives CASSPNDRVAGELFF.

The chain recombines TRBV20-1 with TRBJ1-1, with TRBD1 matching over 9 bases. This CDR3 region has 15 residues. Germline assignment: CDR1 DFQATT and CDR2 SNEGSKA (reference sequence). With 3 bases clipped from V and 3 bases from J, the junction kept 8 bases outside the gene matches. For the CDR3, the DNA is TGCAGTGCTAGTGGGGGACAGGGTGGGGACACTGAAGCTTTCTTT. It codes for CSASGGQGGDTEAFF.